This T cell receptor (beta chain) stems from a study of T cells after yellow fever vaccination. Study overall: Fractions containing few cells were prepared with SMART-Seq v4 Ultra Low Input.

Per germline, CDR1 KGHSH and CDR2 LQKENI. Trimming cost V 6 bases and J 0 bases; bases outside gene matches: 6. CDR3 length equals 16 residues. This clonotype appeared a few times. Each CDR3 protein is one row after TCRdb ran MiXCR on the 5' RACE reads. Counted here are 450,000 to 550,000 distinct CDR3 sequences, 21% occurring once; the ten biggest clones make up about 16%. The source of this sequence is a man aged 18 to 29 who received the YFV17D yellow fever vaccine. Sequencing used PBMCs, obtained approximately 22 days after the first yellow fever vaccination. The V gene is TRBV18, the J gene TRBJ2-2; the match to TRBD1 covers 8 bases. The CDR3 DNA sequence: TGTGCCAGCTCGAACCCGACAGGGGCGAACACCGGGGAGCTGTTTTTT. Translated: CASSNPTGANTGELFF.